This T cell receptor beta chain was documented in a study of T cell responses to AZD1222 COVID-19 vaccine. This CDR3 has 17 amino acids. Germline V gives CDR1 SGDLS, CDR2 YYNGEE. V was trimmed by 0 bases and J by 0 bases, leaving 13 bases between them. Using immunoSEQ multiplex PCR, the repertoire was profiled, and TCRdb retains in-frame clones only, with some absent. The sample includes 150,000 to 200,000 clones, 80% to 95% of them seen just once. This chain joins TRBV9 and TRBJ2-1, with unresolved D. The sequencing used peripheral blood, collected on day 0 of AZD1222 vaccination. This TCR was recovered from an adult in good health. CDR3: CASSVGPPRGSYNEQFF. In DNA form, the CDR3 reads TGTGCCAGCAGCGTAGGACCCCCCCGTGGCTCCTACAATGAGCAGTTCTTC.